Shown below are 20 T cell receptor beta chains from a single sample sequenced in a study of T cells in Graves' hyperthyroidism and ophthalmopathy. Amplified regions were TCR beta CDR3 sequences from RNA transcripts. The HTBI primer set was used in a first-round RT-PCR of the TCR CDR3. TCRdb redid the calling of the multiplex PCR reads with MiXCR, one entry per CDR3 protein. The profile shows some 510,000 distinct CDR3 sequences, more than 20% of them singletons. Sequencing was done on a sample of blood. The receptor set was obtained from a man aged 18-30 years with Graves' hyperthyroidism.

There are many counts of this clonotype. The rearrangement links TRBV2 to TRBJ2-5; D not resolved. Looked up from germline, CDR1 is SNHLY and CDR2 is FYNNEI. The CDR3 runs 13 residues. V lost 4 bases, J lost 2 bases, and 8 bases lay in between. CDR3 in amino acids: CASSGGSQETQYF. CDR3 coding DNA: TGTGCCAGCAGTGGGGGAAGTCAAGAGACCCAGTACTTC.

This clonotype was found many times. The gene calls are TRBV20-1 and TRBJ1-5; 8 nucleotides agree with TRBD1. Germline CDR1 reads DFQATT; CDR2 reads SNEGSKA (reference sequence). V trimming: 1 base; J trimming: 3 bases; junction bases outside the gene matches: 8. The CDR3 spans 16 residues. The CDR3: CSARAHQDRDNQPQHF. The CDR3 DNA follows: TGCAGTGCTAGAGCCCATCAGGACAGGGACAATCAGCCCCAGCATTTT.

This clonotype has ten or more counts. This chain links TRBV5-1 with TRBJ2-2; the D gene is possibly TRBD1 (6 bases). Germline loops: CDR1 SGHRS, CDR2 YFSETQ. The V end was cut by 4 bases, the J end by 6 bases, with 16 bases between. This CDR3 has 15 residues. CDR3 amino acids: CASSAIQGKAGELFF. The DNA of the CDR3 is TGCGCCAGCAGCGCAATACAGGGAAAGGCCGGGGAGCTGTTTTTT.

As to this clonotype: The germline gene is not matched at one end of the junction; a read error may be the cause. The gene calls are TRBV5-1 and TRBJ2-4; 9 positions match TRBD1. The CDR3 sequence is 16 residues long. Looked up from germline, CDR1 is SGHRS and CDR2 is YFSETQ. The CDR3 is CASSPGQGVAKNIKYF. DNA of the CDR3: TGCGCCAGCAGCCCGGGACAGGGAGTAGCCAAAAACATTAAGTACTTC.

This clonotype was seen only a few times. The chain combines TRBV12-3 or TRBV12-4 with TRBJ1-2; D unclear. V was trimmed by 3 bases and J by 5 bases, leaving 10 bases between them. There are 13 residues in the CDR3. The CDR3 sequence: CASSFSLQYGYTF. The CDR3 DNA reads TGTGCCAGCAGTTTTTCGCTCCAGTATGGCTACACCTTC.

Many counts were recorded for this clonotype. J is TRBJ2-7 and V is TRBV20-1; 7 nucleotides agree with TRBD1. Germline assignment: CDR1 DFQATT and CDR2 SNEGSKA (reference sequence). This CDR3 region has 15 residues. J was trimmed by 6 bases and V by 0 bases; bases with no gene match: 11. The CDR3 DNA reads TGCAGTGCTAGAGACCGGATAAGGGGGCGCTCCGAGCAGTACTTC. Protein: CSARDRIRGRSEQYF.

This chain links TRBV12-3 or TRBV12-4 with TRBJ1-3; possibly TRBD1 for D (5 bases). The CDR3 length is 16 residues. The ends were cut back, 6 bases at V and 8 bases at J, with 23 bases in the middle. This chain's CDR3 is CASSLLLGEIGDTIYF. CDR3 nucleotide sequence: TGTGCCAGCAGCTTACTCCTAGGGGAAATAGGGGACACCATATATTTT.

This clonotype has a count of ten or more. The CDR3 protein is CASSLGVAGDGSSGLYEQYF. The CDR3 coding sequence is TGTGCCAGCAGCTTAGGCGTGGCAGGGGACGGATCTTCCGGACTCTACGAGCAGTACTTC. The chain employs TRBV7-6 and TRBJ2-7, with D maybe TRBD1 (6 bases). Looked up from germline, CDR1 is SGHVS and CDR2 is FNYEAQ. The CDR3 length is 20 residues. V was trimmed by 1 base and J by 3 bases, leaving 28 bases between them.

This clonotype was seen ten or more times. The rearrangement links TRBV29-1 to TRBJ2-7, with D unclear. The germline V gene encodes CDR1 SQVTM and CDR2 ANQGSEA. The CDR3 is 13 residues long. Between the trimmed V and J ends, which lost 4 bases and 2 bases, there was a span of 12 bases. In DNA, the CDR3 is TGCAGCGTTGGTAGGTGGGGTACCTACGAGCAGTACTTC. As protein: CSVGRWGTYEQYF.

This clonotype came up many times. The CDR3 does not close with the conserved phenylalanine or tryptophan, likely indicating a read error. The rearrangement links TRBV28 to TRBJ1-2; D unresolved. The CDR3 is made up of 13 amino acids. Germline CDR1 and CDR2: MDHEN and SYDVKM. The ends were cut back, 3 bases at V and 6 bases at J, with 11 bases in the middle. As DNA, the CDR3 is TGTGCCAGCAGTTTGGACGCGGAGCATGGCTACACCCTC. Its translation is CASSLDAEHGYTL.

The J gene is TRBJ2-7, the V gene TRBV12-3 or TRBV12-4; 9 bases agree with TRBD1. The CDR3 covers 15 residues. V shed 4 bases, J shed 7 bases, and the junction held 11 bases outside the gene matches. Here the CDR3 reads CASSSGQGRGGEQYF. The CDR3 bases are TGTGCCAGCAGTTCGGGACAGGGTAGAGGGGGAGAGCAGTACTTC.

This clonotype was recorded at least ten times. This chain connects TRBV19 to TRBJ1-5, with D perhaps TRBD1 (5 bases). The CDR3 consists of 14 residues. Germline V CDR1 and CDR2: LNHDA, SQIVND (reference sequence). V was trimmed by 5 bases and J by 7 bases, leaving 15 bases between them. The CDR3 DNA sequence: TGTGCCAGTAGTCTCTCCCTCAGGGTCCAGCCCCAGCATTTT. It codes for CASSLSLRVQPQHF.

The CDR3 is CASSPGRGSYQPQHF. CDR3 nucleotides: TGTGCCAGCAGCCCCGGTCGGGGGAGCTATCAGCCCCAGCATTTT. V gene TRBV5-5 combines with J gene TRBJ1-5, with a weak D call TRBD1 (5 bases). This CDR3 contains 15 residues. Germline assignment: CDR1 SGHKS and CDR2 YYEKEE (reference sequence). V was trimmed by 4 bases and J by 5 bases, leaving 16 bases between them.

This clonotype came up many times. This chain connects TRBV7-8 to TRBJ1-5, with a possible D match to TRBD1 (5 bases). Trimming pared 5 bases from V and 0 bases from J, leaving 11 bases between. Per germline, CDR1 SGHVS and CDR2 FQNEAQ. CDR3 size: 15 residues. CDR3 in amino acids: CASSKGRVSNQPQHF. The CDR3 DNA sequence: TGTGCCAGCAGCAAGGGCAGGGTTAGCAATCAGCCCCAGCATTTT.

The J gene is TRBJ2-5, the V gene TRBV28, with D possibly matching TRBD2 (5 bases). The CDR3 has 13 residues. The V end was cut by 6 bases, the J end by 5 bases, with 13 bases between. CDR1 and CDR2 (germline): MDHEN, SYDVKM. CDR3 sequence: CASRRPAEETQYF. CDR3 DNA sequence: TGTGCCAGCAGAAGACCAGCGGAGGAGACCCAGTACTTC.

Details on this clonotype: This may arise from a read error, as a much more abundant clone is one base away. J is TRBJ1-1 and V is TRBV11-3; TRBD1 matches 9 bases. Germline V gene lookup returns CDR1 SGHNT and CDR2 YENEEA. The CDR3 contains 13 residues. Here the CDR3 DNA reads TGTGCCAGCAGCCTGCACAGGGGGCCTGAAGCTTGCTTT. It codes for CASSLHRGPEACF. Full variable domain (remainder filled in from reference TRBV11-3 and TRBJ1-1): EAGVVQSPRYKIIEKKQPVAFWCNPISGHNTLYWYLQNLGQGPELLIRYENEEAVDDSQLPKDRFSAERLKGVDSTLKIQPAELGDSAVYLCASSLHRGPEACFGQGTRLTVV.

This clonotype occurred a few times. The chain has TRBV5-1 and TRBJ1-1; 9 bases are a match to TRBD1. Trimming cost V 0 bases and J 3 bases; bases outside gene matches: 6. CDR1 is SGHRS, CDR2 YFSETQ, per germline. This CDR3 is 16 amino acids long. CDR3 nucleotide sequence: TGCGCCAGCAGCTTGGTGGGGACAGGGACGTACACTGAAGCTTTCTTT. It codes for CASSLVGTGTYTEAFF. Using reference TRBV5-1 and TRBJ1-1 for the parts outside the CDR3, the full variable domain is KAGVTQTPRYLIKTRGQQVTLSCSPISGHRSVSWYQQTPGQGLQFLFEYFSETQRNKGNFPGRFSGRQFSNSRSEMNVSTLELGDSALYLCASSLVGTGTYTEAFFGQGTRLTVV.

This clonotype was found many times. V gene TRBV25-1 combines with J gene TRBJ1-1; D is unclear. The CDR3 spans 13 residues. V lost 0 bases, J lost 1 base, and 3 bases lay in between. CDR1 and CDR2 (germline): MGHDK, SYGVNS. Written as DNA, the CDR3 is TGTGCCAGCAGTGAATACGGGAACACTGAAGCTTTCTTT. Encoded protein: CASSEYGNTEAFF.

As regards this clonotype: An end of the junction does not agree with germline; a read error may underlie this. The chain is built from TRBV29-1 and TRBJ2-4; 7 nucleotides align to TRBD2. The V gene's germline CDR1 is SQVTM and CDR2 ANQGSEA. The CDR3 totals 11 residues. CDR3: CSSRTRNIKYF. CDR3 in DNA: TGCAGCTCCCGGACTAGAAACATTAAGTACTTC.

This clonotype was observed at least ten times. CDR3 DNA sequence: TGTGCCAGCAGTTACAATTTTATGGGTAAGGTCTACGAGCAGTACTTC. Encoded protein: CASSYNFMGKVYEQYF. The chain is built from TRBV6-2 or TRBV6-3 and TRBJ2-7; no clear D. This CDR3 comprises 16 residues. Germline CDR1 is MNHEY and CDR2 is SVGEGT. The V end was cut by 2 bases, the J end by 3 bases, with 17 bases between.